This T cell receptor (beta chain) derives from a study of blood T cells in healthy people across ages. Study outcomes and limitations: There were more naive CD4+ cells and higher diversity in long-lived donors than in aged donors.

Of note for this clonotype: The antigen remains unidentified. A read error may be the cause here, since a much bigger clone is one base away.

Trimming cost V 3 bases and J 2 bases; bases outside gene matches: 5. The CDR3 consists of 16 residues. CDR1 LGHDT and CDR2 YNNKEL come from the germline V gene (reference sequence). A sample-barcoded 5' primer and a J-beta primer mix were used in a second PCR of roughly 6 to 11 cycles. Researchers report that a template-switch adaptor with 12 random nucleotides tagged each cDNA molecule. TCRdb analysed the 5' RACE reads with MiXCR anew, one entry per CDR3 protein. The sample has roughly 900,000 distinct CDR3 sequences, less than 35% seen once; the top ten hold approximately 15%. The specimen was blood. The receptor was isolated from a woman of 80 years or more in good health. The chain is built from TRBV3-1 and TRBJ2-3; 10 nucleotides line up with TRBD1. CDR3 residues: CASSQQGTGVTDTQYF. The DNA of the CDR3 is TGTGCCAGCAGCCAGCAGGGGACAGGGGTCACAGATACGCAGTATTTT.